This is a list of T cell receptor beta chains from one sample in a study of tumor-infiltrating lymphocytes in localized non-small cell lung cancer. The protocol was immunoSEQ multiplex PCR, while the TCRdb copy is restricted to in-frame clones and leaves out a portion. The sample lists roughly 9,200 clones, about four fifths occurring once. Sample: uninvolved lung tissue not adjacent to the tumor. These receptors were taken from a human donor with non-small cell lung cancer. Both conserved end residues are part of each CDR3.

j_gene | v_gene | CDR3aa
TRBJ2-6 | TRBV4-3 | CASSQDPQGASGANVLTF
TRBJ1-1 | TRBV7-9 | CASSLASGQGGTEAFF
TRBJ2-7 | TRBV6-5 | CASSPSPSYEQYF
TRBJ2-2 | TRBV6-5 | CASSYSQTPRELFF
TRBJ2-5 | TRBV5-1 | CASTSSGGAQETQYF
TRBJ2-5 | TRBV7-2 | CASSLDWSNQETQYF
TRBJ2-1 | TRBV19 | CASSIARGVANEQFF
TRBJ1-5 | TRBV27 | CASSLYQGGRQPQHF
TRBJ1-6 | TRBV18 | CASSLGQRGSPLHF
TRBJ2-1 | TRBV20-1 | CSARASAEQFF
TRBJ1-4 | TRBV7-6 | CASSHRQGATNEKLFF
TRBJ1-2 | TRBV6-1 | CASSDPGTGVIYGYTF
TRBJ1-1 | TRBV18 | CASSPLVSTEAFF
TRBJ2-7 | TRBV11-2 | CASSPLQRQGTYEQYF
TRBJ2-2 | TRBV4-3 | CASRPRQNTGELFF
TRBJ1-1 | TRBV9 | CASSVEGGPRGTEAFF
TRBJ2-2 | TRBV11-3 | CASSLDRGNAGELFF
TRBJ2-5 | TRBV14 | CASSRNRGQETQYF
TRBJ2-3 | TRBV9 | CASSVGGLASDTQYF
TRBJ2-1 | TRBV4-1 | CASSQDFRGGLAGADEQFF
TRBJ2-3 | TRBV27 | CASSLSPLLRRATDTQYF
TRBJ1-1 | TRBV14 | CASSQHRVTEAFF
TRBJ1-2 | TRBV6-5 | CASSPGTGANYGYTF
TRBJ1-2 | TRBV6-1 | CASIRDGALTYGYTF
TRBJ2-7 | TRBV29-1 | CSVEGQGLIEQYF
TRBJ2-2 | TRBV2 | CASRQTSGSPGELFF
TRBJ1-2 | TRBV29-1 | CSVAQGDGYGYTF
TRBJ2-5 | TRBV7-2 | CASSFGVETQYF
TRBJ2-5 | TRBV29-1 | CSASEGTQYF
TRBJ1-5 | TRBV5-1 | CASSLYRTPGHQPQHF
TRBJ1-5 | TRBV4-2 | CASSRQQTNQPQHF
TRBJ1-1 | TRBV28 | CASSFVIGNTEAFF
TRBJ2-1 | TRBV25-1 | CASRTGGEQFF
TRBJ1-1 | TRBV30 | CAWSFRNTEAFF
TRBJ1-2 | TRBV12-2 | CASRPGGRDYGYTF
TRBJ1-1 | TRBV2 | CASRGGAVTEAFF
TRBJ1-5 | TRBV30 | CAWSQGTHKNQPQHF
TRBJ1-4 | TRBV15 | CATSRELQGWEKLFF
TRBJ2-7 | TRBV30 | CAWDPGQGAYEQYF
TRBJ1-5 | TRBV6-6 | CASTEGTHQPQHF
TRBJ1-2 | TRBV4-1 | CASSQDYGTGGPESRGYTF
TRBJ2-5 | TRBV2 | CASGTGIYQETQYF
TRBJ2-7 | TRBV7-2 | CASSQDSSYEQYF
TRBJ2-7 | TRBV5-4 | CASSLAGGRDEQYF
TRBJ1-5 | TRBV19 | CASSIETALNQPQHF
TRBJ1-1 | TRBV7-2 | CASSPRTSRGTEAFF
TRBJ1-1 | TRBV7-8 | CASSFGGAANTEAFF
TRBJ2-5 | TRBV14 | CASSQVRLAAQETQYF
TRBJ1-2 | TRBV18 | CASSPGTGLYGYTF